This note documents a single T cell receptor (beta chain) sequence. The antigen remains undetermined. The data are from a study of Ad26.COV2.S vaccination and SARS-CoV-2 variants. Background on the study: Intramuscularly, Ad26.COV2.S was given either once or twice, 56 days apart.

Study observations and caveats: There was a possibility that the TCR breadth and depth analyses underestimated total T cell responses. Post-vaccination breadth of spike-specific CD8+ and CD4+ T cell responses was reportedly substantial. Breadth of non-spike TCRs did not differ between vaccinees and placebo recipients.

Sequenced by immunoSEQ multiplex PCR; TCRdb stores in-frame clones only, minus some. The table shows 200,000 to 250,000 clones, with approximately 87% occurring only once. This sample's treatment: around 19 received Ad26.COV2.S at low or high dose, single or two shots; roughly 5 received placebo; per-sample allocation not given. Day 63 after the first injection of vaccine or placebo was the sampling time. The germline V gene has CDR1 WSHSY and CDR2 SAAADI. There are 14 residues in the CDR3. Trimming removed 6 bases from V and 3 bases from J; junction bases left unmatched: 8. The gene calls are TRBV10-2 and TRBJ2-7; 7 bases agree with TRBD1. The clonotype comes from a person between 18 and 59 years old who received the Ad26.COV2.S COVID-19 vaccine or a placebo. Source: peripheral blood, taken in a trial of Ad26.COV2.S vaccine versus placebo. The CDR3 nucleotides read TGCGCCAGCAGCCCTAAAAGGGACAGCTACGAGCAGTACTTC. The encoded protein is CASSPKRDSYEQYF.